This TCR beta chain was sequenced in a study of shared clonotypes between healthy human individuals. Broader study findings: The study found roughly 5.3% of naive CD4 clonotypes shared across four donors. Researchers found naive subsets generally carried larger estimated richness than memory subsets.

Only in-frame clones appear in the TCRdb table, and some are missing; sequencing was by immunoSEQ multiplex PCR. The sample yields about 340,000 clones, about 73% seen once. The CDR3 runs to 18 residues. Germline V CDR1 and CDR2: SGHTA, FQGNSA. Trimming removed 7 bases from V and 1 base from J; junction bases left unmatched: 11. Nashville, Tennessee was home to all donors, who were Caucasian adults. For this clone: Its antigen remains unidentified.

The rearrangement joins TRBV7-2 to TRBJ2-3, with 13 bases matching TRBD2. The TCR comes from a man aged 30 to 39 in good health. The source material was memory CD4+ T cells sorted from blood. Subset denoted: CD45RA-negative fraction. Written as DNA, the CDR3 is TGTGCCAGCACCCGGGGGACTAGCGGGGCGGGGGGCACAGATACGCAGTATTTT. This sequence encodes CASTRGTSGAGGTDTQYF.